The following is a T cell receptor (beta chain) sequence with its context. The data derive from a study of blood T cell repertoires in COVID-19. Across the whole study: There were acute and convalescent COVID-19 samples, and they came from the United States, Italy and Spain. From T cells, B-cell-depleted T cells, or PBMCs came the material, which was cDNA or gDNA.

CDR3 length: 19 amino acids. V trimming: 5 bases; J trimming: 0 bases; junction bases outside the gene matches: 13. In germline, CDR1 is SGHTA, CDR2 FQGTGA. The authors' processing: For nucleated cells, counts were estimated from reference gene primer amplification. Sequencing was performed with immunoSEQ multiplex PCR; in TCRdb, only in-frame clones are kept and a portion is missing. The V and J calls and clone size were taken over from that table, and D and trimming were inferred from the DNA. Among 300,000 to 350,000 clones listed, around 90% were seen once. Sequencing used peripheral blood. The chain carries TRBV7-3 and TRBJ2-6; TRBD1 matches 7 bases. The receptor's source is a man younger than 30 with active or convalescent COVID-19. CDR3 loop: CASSPRGTVAPSGANVLTF. The CDR3 DNA follows: TGTGCCAGCAGCCCTAGGGGGACAGTCGCCCCCTCTGGGGCCAACGTCCTGACTTTC.